The text below deals with one T cell receptor beta chain. Its antigen is as yet unknown. V lost 2 bases, J lost 3 bases, and 14 bases lay in between. The length of the CDR3 is 15 residues. Germline-derived CDR1 and CDR2 are SGHTA and FQGNSA. The data originate from a study of metastatic and nonmetastatic thyroid tumors. General study findings and limits: Significantly greater TCR beta diversity was reportedly found in malignant thyroid tumors than in benign nodules (in blood and tumor).

Authors' analysis steps: To classify distant metastasis in papillary thyroid cancer, a model was built from CDR3 differences across clinicopathological groups. MiXCR was used by TCRdb to re-call the PCR reads. For this entry, the V and J calls and clone size follow TCRdb and not the study's own pipeline. The sample lists approximately 19,000 clones, roughly a sixth occurring once. Prior to thyroid surgery, none of the patients had received any treatment. The TCR originated in a female donor with papillary thyroid cancer or a benign thyroid nodule (not recorded which). Some clones in this sample may be carry-over from other donors' samples. Sequencing input: blood. The V call is TRBV7-2, the J call TRBJ2-7, with D unclear. CDR3 region: CASSLSPDRNYEQYF. Written as DNA, the CDR3 is TGTGCCAGCAGCTTAAGTCCAGACCGGAACTACGAGCAGTACTTC.